The rows below give T cell receptor beta chains drawn from one sample of a study of early T cells in non-severe SARS-CoV-2 infection. MiXCR, run by TCRdb on the 5' RACE reads, gives a single entry per CDR3 protein. The sample records about 39,000 distinct CDR3 sequences, 6% to 7.5% being singletons. Sequenced material: whole blood. Receptor source: an adult who was a healthcare worker with PCR-confirmed SARS-CoV-2 infection or an uninfected control (not recorded which). Both conserved end residues are part of each CDR3. Fields, in order: D gene, V gene, clone size, J gene, CDR3 protein, CDR3 DNA. A D gene is named only where the DNA matches it firmly. Not all rows give a size; the values are once, few, many and, for expanded clones, a class.

TRBD1	TRBV7-7	few	TRBJ2-2	CASRGQLNTGELFF	TGTGCCAGCAGGGGACAGTTGAACACCGGGGAGCTGTTTTTT
NA	TRBV12-3/TRBV12-4	few	TRBJ1-4	CASSLDSREKLFF	TGTGCCAGCAGTTTGGACAGCCGGGAAAAACTGTTTTTT
TRBD1	TRBV29-1	many	TRBJ1-1	CSARGQDTEAFF	TGCAGCGCAAGGGGACAGGACACTGAAGCTTTCTTT
NA	TRBV2	few	TRBJ2-5	CASASGPQETQYF	TGTGCCAGCGCTTCAGGGCCCCAAGAGACCCAGTACTTC
NA	TRBV12-3/TRBV12-4	NA	TRBJ2-3	CASSLSGGEDTQYF	TGTGCCAGCAGTTTGTCCGGAGGGGAAGATACGCAGTATTTT
TRBD1	TRBV6-5	many	TRBJ1-3	CASRGDRLPSGNTIYF	TGTGCCAGCAGGGGGGACAGACTCCCCTCTGGAAACACCATATATTTT
NA	TRBV11-2	NA	TRBJ2-7	CASSQTDRRSYEQYF	TGTGCCAGCAGCCAGACGGACAGACGCTCCTACGAGCAGTACTTC
NA	TRBV18	many	TRBJ2-3	CASSPPYVDTQYF	TGTGCCAGCTCTCCGCCGTACGTAGATACGCAGTATTTT
NA	TRBV29-1	many	TRBJ1-3	CSAVVARSGNTIYF	TGCAGCGCGGTGGTGGCCCGCTCTGGAAACACCATATATTTT
NA	TRBV7-8	many	TRBJ1-3	CASSLFTGSGNTIYF	TGTGCCAGCAGCTTATTTACGGGTTCTGGAAACACCATATATTTT
TRBD1	TRBV30	NA	TRBJ2-6	CAWRVTGDSGANVLTF	TGTGCCTGGAGAGTAACAGGGGACTCTGGGGCCAACGTCCTGACTTTC
NA	TRBV12-3/TRBV12-4	NA	TRBJ2-7	CASSSPSYEQYF	TGTGCCAGCAGTTCCCCCTCCTACGAGCAGTACTTC
TRBD2	TRBV4-3	few	TRBJ2-3	CASSQSPGVAGRDTQYF	TGCGCCAGCAGCCAATCCCCTGGGGTAGCGGGGAGAGATACGCAGTATTTT
NA	TRBV29-1	many	TRBJ1-2	CSVEKGSGYTF	TGCAGCGTTGAAAAGGGGTCTGGCTACACCTTC
TRBD1	TRBV18	many	TRBJ1-1	CASSVGQGPTEAFF	TGTGCCAGCTCTGTGGGACAGGGCCCCACTGAAGCTTTCTTT
TRBD1	TRBV20-1	many	TRBJ2-7	CSAPSRTGGDEQYF	TGCAGTGCACCCTCCCGGACAGGGGGCGACGAGCAGTACTTC
NA	TRBV19	NA	TRBJ2-1	CASRPRASLNEQFF	TGTGCCAGTAGACCCCGGGCCTCCTTGAATGAGCAGTTCTTC
TRBD1	TRBV20-1	many	TRBJ1-3	CSAPTGSGNTIYF	TGCAGTGCGCCGACAGGGAGTGGAAACACCATATATTTT
TRBD2	TRBV9	many	TRBJ2-1	CASSVYSGVNNEQFF	TGTGCCAGCAGCGTATACAGCGGGGTGAACAATGAGCAGTTCTTC
NA	TRBV29-1	NA	TRBJ2-1	CSVEEANRVHEQFF	TGCAGCGTTGAAGAGGCCAACAGGGTGCATGAGCAGTTCTTC
NA	TRBV2	NA	TRBJ1-4	CASSFQGEGEKLFF	TGTGCCAGCAGTTTTCAGGGTGAAGGTGAAAAACTGTTTTTT
NA	TRBV12-3/TRBV12-4	many	TRBJ1-1	CASSLLTVNTEAFF	TGTGCCAGCAGTTTACTGACGGTGAACACTGAAGCTTTCTTT
TRBD1	TRBV3-1	NA	TRBJ1-6	CASSPPAGGFSPLHF	TGTGCCAGCAGCCCTCCAGCAGGGGGCTTTTCACCCCTCCACTTT
TRBD1	TRBV7-2	NA	TRBJ1-1	CASSTQGATEAFF	TGTGCCAGCAGTACCCAGGGGGCCACTGAAGCTTTCTTT
NA	TRBV12-3/TRBV12-4	few	TRBJ1-6	CASSLALGGRGSPLHF	TGTGCCAGCAGTTTAGCGTTGGGGGGTCGGGGATCACCCCTCCACTTT
NA	TRBV3-1	many	TRBJ1-1	CASSQLSEKAFF	TGTGCCAGCAGCCAACTTTCAGAGAAAGCTTTCTTT
NA	TRBV9	few	TRBJ1-1	CASSGWGSSTEAFF	TGTGCCAGCAGCGGGTGGGGATCGAGCACTGAAGCTTTCTTT
TRBD1	TRBV27	many	TRBJ1-1	CASSTGASEAFF	TGTGCCAGCAGTACAGGGGCCTCTGAAGCTTTCTTT
TRBD2	TRBV20-1	NA	TRBJ2-7	CSATTSGDTYEQYF	TGCAGTGCAACGACTAGCGGGGACACCTACGAGCAGTACTTC
TRBD2	TRBV5-1	few	TRBJ2-7	CASSLGRGESYEQYF	TGCGCCAGCAGCTTAGGGCGGGGGGAATCCTACGAGCAGTACTTC
NA	TRBV9	NA	TRBJ1-1	CASSPQMDTKAFF	TGTGCCAGCAGCCCCCAAATGGACACCAAAGCTTTCTTT
NA	TRBV3-1	NA	TRBJ2-1	CASSPQGGNYNEQFF	TGTGCCAGCAGCCCACAAGGGGGGAATTACAATGAGCAGTTCTTC
NA	TRBV6-5	NA	TRBJ1-1	CASTLSPNTEAFF	TGTGCCAGCACCCTGTCACCGAACACTGAAGCTTTCTTT
TRBD1	TRBV6-5	many	TRBJ1-6	CASTRTGTGGSPLHF	TGTGCCAGCACGCGGACCGGGACAGGGGGATCACCCCTCCACTTT
NA	TRBV3-1	few	TRBJ1-6	CASSQGANSPLHF	TGTGCCAGCAGCCAAGGGGCCAATTCACCCCTCCACTTT
NA	TRBV7-6	few	TRBJ2-3	CASSFIRGTDTQYF	TGTGCCAGCAGCTTCATACGGGGCACAGATACGCAGTATTTT
NA	TRBV7-6	many	TRBJ2-5	CASSPPRAQETQYF	TGTGCCAGCAGCCCCCCTAGGGCCCAAGAGACCCAGTACTTC
NA	TRBV11-2	NA	TRBJ2-1	CASSLMRYNEQFF	TGTGCCAGCAGCTTAATGCGGTACAATGAGCAGTTCTTC
NA	TRBV30	few	TRBJ1-1	CAWSVRTMDTEAFF	TGTGCCTGGAGTGTACGGACGATGGACACTGAAGCTTTCTTT
NA	TRBV7-9	NA	TRBJ1-6	CASSKSDSNSPLHF	TGTGCCAGCAGCAAATCGGACAGTAATTCACCCCTCCACTTT
TRBD1	TRBV2	many	TRBJ2-7	CASMTGVPYEQYF	TGTGCCAGCATGACAGGGGTACCCTACGAGCAGTACTTC
NA	TRBV7-3	many	TRBJ2-7	CASSLPPAGEQYF	TGTGCCAGCAGCTTACCCCCCGCAGGGGAGCAGTACTTC